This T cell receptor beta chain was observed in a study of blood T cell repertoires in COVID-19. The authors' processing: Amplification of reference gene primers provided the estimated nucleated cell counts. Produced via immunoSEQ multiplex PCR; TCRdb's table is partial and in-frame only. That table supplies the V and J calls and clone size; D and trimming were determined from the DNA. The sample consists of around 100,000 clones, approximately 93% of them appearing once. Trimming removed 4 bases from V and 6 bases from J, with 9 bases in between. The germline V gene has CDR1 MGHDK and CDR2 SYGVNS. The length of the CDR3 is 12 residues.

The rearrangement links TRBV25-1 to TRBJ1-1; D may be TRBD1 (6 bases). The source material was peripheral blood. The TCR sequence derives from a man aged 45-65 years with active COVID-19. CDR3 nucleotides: TGTGCCAGCAGTGGAACAGGGCCTGAAGCTTTCTTT. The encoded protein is CASSGTGPEAFF.